This T cell receptor (beta chain) originates from a study of cytomegalovirus exposure and HLA in healthy donors. Study overall: The approximately 120 validation repertoires used the same platform as the roughly 670 first-cohort repertoires, a later analysis reported. Study observations and caveats: Specific recognition of CMV antigens was confirmed in vitro for a few chains (all CMV-associated).

Details on this clone: Its antigen remains unidentified.

Looked up from germline, CDR1 is SQVTM and CDR2 is ANQGSEA. This CDR3 is built from 16 residues. V was clipped by 6 bases and J by 0 bases; unmatched bases: 5. The assay was immunoSEQ multiplex PCR, and TCRdb's table has in-frame clones only and misses some. The top ten hold approximately 2% of the sample, which has some 140,000 clones, 86% seen once. The sample was PBMCs. The rearrangement uses TRBV29-1 and TRBJ2-2; 12 bases are a match to TRBD2. The TCR sequence derives from a human donor in good health. CDR3 in amino acids: CSVVASGRANTGELFF. For the CDR3, the DNA is TGCAGCGTAGTTGCTAGCGGGAGGGCGAACACCGGGGAGCTGTTTTTT.